This T cell receptor beta chain was sequenced for a study of shared clonotypes between healthy human individuals. Notes on the study in general: Among non-shared clonotypes, generation probabilities were lower than among those shared by all four donors. Clonotype sharing among donors, it was expected, would be affected by sequencing depth.

The CDR3 consists of 20 residues. Germline V gives CDR1 MNHEY, CDR2 SMNVEV (reference sequence). Losses at the gene ends were 1 base for V and 7 bases for J; bases not matched to a gene: 17. Positive CCR7 selection of CD45RO-negative cells yielded the naive CD8 cells, and terminally differentiated effector memory CD45RA+ cells were excluded. TCRdb's copy holds only in-frame clones and misses some; the assay was immunoSEQ multiplex PCR. This table holds millions of clones, roughly 91% found once. Of note for this clone: Its antigen remains unknown.

This clonotype was obtained from a man between 18 and 29 years old in good health. Some clones in this sample may be carry-over from other donors' samples. The rearrangement joins TRBV27 to TRBJ2-1, with 12 bases that match TRBD2. Sequencing used naive CD8+ T cells from PBMCs. The CDR3 loop is CASSLWETSGSRGIQNEQFF. The CDR3 DNA is TGTGCCAGCAGTTTATGGGAGACTAGCGGGAGCCGGGGCATACAGAATGAGCAGTTCTTC.